This entry lists 21 T cell receptor beta chains sequenced from one sample in a study of response to subunit inactivated influenza vaccine. TCRdb analysed the RT-PCR reads with MiXCR anew, one entry per CDR3 protein. The sample has about 500,000 distinct CDR3 sequences; about 15% are singletons. The sample here was CD4+ T cells sorted from PBMCs, taken less than 30 months after vaccination. Source of these receptors: a man between 45 and 75 years old who received an inactivated influenza vaccine.

CDR3: CASNPTGRGTEAFF. CDR3 bases: TGTGCCAGCAACCCGACAGGAAGGGGCACTGAAGCTTTCTTT. The chain is built from TRBV12-3 or TRBV12-4 and TRBJ1-1; D perhaps matches TRBD1 (6 bases). Trimming took off 7 bases at V and 4 bases at J, with 16 bases between the two ends. The CDR3 runs 14 residues.

This sequence joins TRBV12-3 or TRBV12-4 and TRBJ2-7; the D is unclear. This CDR3 has 12 amino acids. The V gene lost 5 bases and the J gene lost 3 bases, with 8 bases spanning the gap. CDR3 nucleotide sequence: TGTGCCAGCAGTACAGCACTCTACGAGCAGTACTTC. Protein: CASSTALYEQYF.

The CDR3 protein is CASTSLAGRNTGELFF. For the CDR3, the DNA is TGTGCCAGCACGAGCCTAGCGGGTAGGAACACCGGGGAGCTGTTTTTT. This rearrangement joins TRBV6-1 to TRBJ2-2; 8 nucleotides line up with TRBD2. Germline values: CDR1 MNHNS, CDR2 SASEGT. V was pared by 7 bases and J by 1 base, with 8 bases of the junction left unmatched. This CDR3 region has 16 residues.

The chain employs TRBV24-1 and TRBJ2-1, with D unresolved. CDR1 and CDR2 (germline): KGHDR, SFDVKD. V was shortened by 0 bases and J by 12 bases, with 8 bases between the two germline ends. The CDR3 contains 12 residues. The CDR3 sequence is CATSDLVFRQFF. As DNA, the CDR3 is TGTGCCACCAGTGATTTGGTATTCCGGCAGTTCTTC.

The chain joins TRBV3-1 to TRBJ1-1; the D gene is possibly TRBD1 (5 bases). The length of the CDR3 is 12 residues. V shed 1 base and J shed 10 bases, with 10 bases lying between them. Germline CDR1 LGHDT, CDR2 YNNKEL (reference sequence). CDR3 loop: CASSQARGTAFF. In nucleotides, the CDR3 is TGTGCCAGCAGCCAAGCAAGGGGCACAGCTTTCTTT.

This clonotype was picked up a small number of times. This chain links TRBV12-3 or TRBV12-4 with TRBJ2-5; 12 bases fit TRBD2. The CDR3 contains 15 residues. J was trimmed by 3 bases and V by 4 bases; bases with no gene match: 3. DNA for the CDR3: TGTGCCAGCAGTTCTAGCGGGGGGGCTAAAGAGACCCAGTACTTC. It translates to CASSSSGGAKETQYF.

V gene TRBV30 combines with J gene TRBJ1-5, with D unclear. CDR1 is GTSNPN and CDR2 is SVGIG in the germline V gene (reference sequence). CDR3 length: 13 amino acids. With 5 bases removed from V and 2 bases from J, the gap between germline ends came to 10 bases. The chain's CDR3 is CAWSGGGNQPQHF. The DNA for the CDR3 is TGTGCCTGGTCCGGAGGAGGCAATCAGCCCCAGCATTTT.

V usage is TRBV7-2 and J usage is TRBJ2-1, with 8 bases that match TRBD2. V lost 0 bases to trimming and J lost 7 bases; unmatched junction nucleotides: 8. Germline values: CDR1 SGHTA, CDR2 FQGNSA. This CDR3 has 16 residues. CDR3 loop: CASSLAGRAVKNEQFF. CDR3 nucleotides: TGTGCCAGCAGCTTAGCCGGGAGGGCCGTTAAGAATGAGCAGTTCTTC.

This clonotype was detected only a few times. The chain employs TRBV7-2 and TRBJ2-5, with a possible D match to TRBD2 (5 bases). Germline V gene lookup returns CDR1 SGHTA and CDR2 FQGNSA. This CDR3 spans 15 amino acids. V lost 3 bases, J lost 5 bases, and 16 bases lay in between. The chain's CDR3 is CASSLSSGSLETQYF. The CDR3 nucleotides read TGTGCCAGCAGCTTGTCGTCGGGGTCTCTCGAGACCCAGTACTTC.

The CDR3 region has the DNA TGTGCCAGCAGCTTTATGAGGTCCTACGAGCAGTACTTC. Encoded protein: CASSFMRSYEQYF. V is TRBV11-2 and J is TRBJ2-7; D not resolved. This CDR3 has 13 residues. Germline-derived CDR1 and CDR2 are SGHAT and FQNNGV. Deletions cut 3 bases from V and 1 base from J, with 7 bases between.

This clonotype was seen a few times. The genes are TRBV7-2 and TRBJ2-1, with TRBD2 identical over 10 bases. This CDR3 comprises 14 residues. The germline gives CDR1 SGHTA, CDR2 FQGNSA. V was pared by 5 bases and J by 7 bases, with 5 bases of the junction left unmatched. CDR3 protein: CASSRSGRANEQFF. CDR3 DNA sequence: TGTGCCAGCAGCCGAAGCGGGAGGGCAAATGAGCAGTTCTTC.

The genes are TRBV20-1 and TRBJ2-2, with unresolved D. V dropped 5 bases and J dropped 5 bases, with 9 bases sitting between them. The CDR3 has 12 residues. Germline loops: CDR1 DFQATT, CDR2 SNEGSKA (reference sequence). This CDR3 reads CSASYSTGELFF. The CDR3 DNA follows: TGCAGTGCTTCTTACTCGACCGGGGAGCTGTTTTTT.

The chain combines TRBV3-1 with TRBJ1-4; the D gene is possibly TRBD1 (6 bases). The length of the CDR3 is 15 residues. The V gene lost 2 bases and the J gene lost 8 bases, with 15 bases spanning the gap. Germline V gives CDR1 LGHDT, CDR2 YNNKEL (reference sequence). CDR3 sequence: CASSQNPGAGEKLFF. The CDR3, as DNA: TGTGCCAGCAGCCAAAATCCAGGGGCAGGAGAAAAACTGTTTTTT.

The rearrangement links TRBV5-5 to TRBJ2-7, with TRBD2 matching over 7 bases. The CDR3 loop spans 15 amino acids. Per the germline V gene, CDR1 is SGHKS and CDR2 is YYEKEE (reference sequence). V shed 2 bases and J 2 bases; nucleotides not matched to a gene: 7. For the CDR3, the DNA is TGTGCCAGCAGCTTTACCGGGACTAAGACCTACGAGCAGTACTTC. This gives the protein CASSFTGTKTYEQYF.

This sequence joins TRBV2 and TRBJ2-3; D is possibly TRBD1 (6 bases). Trimming stripped 7 bases from V and 2 bases from J, with 13 bases between. Germline CDR1 and CDR2: SNHLY and FYNNEI. CDR3 length equals 14 residues. The CDR3 sequence is CASKARDTTDTQYF. The CDR3 DNA reads as TGTGCCAGCAAGGCACGGGACACCACAGATACGCAGTATTTT.

This clonotype was counted only a few times. This chain links TRBV7-2 with TRBJ2-5; TRBD2 is a possible D gene (6 bases). CDR3 length: 17 residues. The germline CDR1 and CDR2 sequences are SGHTA and FQGNSA. Deletions cut 2 bases from V and 5 bases from J, with 21 bases between. CDR3: CASSLRLANSVGETQYF. The CDR3 DNA reads as TGTGCCAGCAGCTTAAGGCTAGCGAACTCCGTGGGGGAGACCCAGTACTTC.

This clonotype was seen more than once but under ten times. The chain recombines TRBV18 with TRBJ2-2; D call uncertain. Germline V gives CDR1 KGHSH, CDR2 LQKENI. V shed 1 base and J shed 1 base, with 10 bases lying between them. CDR3 size: 16 residues. CDR3 nucleotide sequence: TGTGCCAGCTCACCACGTAGCCTTCGGAACACCGGGGAGCTGTTTTTT. It encodes CASSPRSLRNTGELFF.

The V gene is TRBV30, the J gene TRBJ2-2; tentatively, D is TRBD1 or TRBD2 (6 bases each). Germline-derived CDR1 and CDR2 are GTSNPN and SVGIG (reference sequence). This CDR3 is built from 14 residues. Trimming pared 4 bases from V and 7 bases from J, leaving 16 bases between. This CDR3 is CAWNRGGIVGELFF. In nucleotides, the CDR3 is TGTGCCTGGAATAGAGGGGGGATCGTCGGGGAGCTGTTTTTT.

Points on this clonotype: A much larger clone lies one base from this, so it may be a read error. The chain links TRBV3-1 to TRBJ1-1, with D perhaps matching TRBD1 (6 bases). Germline V gives CDR1 LGHDT, CDR2 YNNKEL (reference sequence). Trimming took off 1 base at V and 2 bases at J, with 8 bases between the two ends. This CDR3 contains 14 residues. CDR3 nucleotides: TGTGCCAGCAGCCAAGCGACAGGCAACACTGAAGCTTTCTTT. This codes for CASSQATGNTEAFF.

The chain uses TRBV2 and TRBJ2-3; 10 bases fit TRBD2. V lost 3 bases and J lost 3; bases outside the gene matches: 6. The germline V gene encodes CDR1 SNHLY and CDR2 FYNNEI. The CDR3 loop spans 16 amino acids. The CDR3 protein is CASSDSSGGRTDTQYF. Here the CDR3 DNA reads TGTGCCAGCAGTGATTCTAGCGGGGGACGAACAGATACGCAGTATTTT.

This clonotype occurred once. This chain joins TRBV20-1 and TRBJ2-7; 10 bases fit TRBD1. The CDR3 consists of 15 residues. V trimming: 1 base; J trimming: 3 bases; junction bases outside the gene matches: 6. CDR1 DFQATT and CDR2 SNEGSKA come from the germline V gene (reference sequence). The CDR3 DNA is TGCAGTGCTAGAGGGGGACAGGGGAAGAGCTACGAGCAGTACTTC. This codes for CSARGGQGKSYEQYF.